This is a list of T cell receptor beta chains from one sample in a study of cytomegalovirus exposure and HLA in healthy donors. Only in-frame clones appear in the TCRdb table, and some are missing; sequencing was by immunoSEQ multiplex PCR. This table holds 150,000 to 200,000 clones, approximately 80% found once. The specimen sequenced was PBMCs. The receptors originated from a male donor in good health and CMV-seronegative. The CDR3 runs from the conserved cysteine through the conserved F or W. D genes are given only for firm matches. The size field is filled for only some rows; it gives once, few, many or a size class.

d_gene,abundance,v_gene,j_gene,CDR3nt,CDR3aa
TRBD1,NA,TRBV5-1,TRBJ2-3,TGCGCCAGCAGCTCCTCCGGGACAGGGTACACAGATACGCAGTATTTT,CASSSSGTGYTDTQYF
TRBD1,NA,TRBV6-5,TRBJ2-1,TGTGCCAGCGGATCGGGACAGAACAATGAGCAGTTCTTC,CASGSGQNNEQFF
NA,NA,TRBV6-1,TRBJ2-5,TGTGCCAGCAGTGAAGAAGGGGTGGAGACCCAGTACTTC,CASSEEGVETQYF
TRBD1,NA,TRBV5-1,TRBJ2-1,TGCGCCAGCAGCCCAGGGACAGGGATGAATGAGCAGTTCTTC,CASSPGTGMNEQFF
TRBD2,NA,TRBV7-2,TRBJ2-1,TGTGCCAGCAGCTTAGAGGGGCTAGCGGAGACTGAGCAGTTCTTC,CASSLEGLAETEQFF
NA,NA,TRBV6-6,TRBJ2-5,TGTGCCAGCAGGAGAGAGACCCAGTACTTC,CASRRETQYF
NA,NA,TRBV12-2,TRBJ1-3,TGTGCAAGTCGCTTACGGGGGGGACGACCCCTCTCTGGAAACACCATATATTTT,CASRLRGGRPLSGNTIYF
NA,NA,TRBV9,TRBJ2-3,TGTGCCAGCAGCGTAGGGGCCGCGGATACGCAGTATTTT,CASSVGAADTQYF
NA,once,TRBV6-4,TRBJ2-7,TGTGCCAGCAGGCGACAGTTACTATTCTACGAGCAGTACTTC,CASRRQLLFYEQYF
NA,NA,TRBV5-1,TRBJ2-5,TGCGCCAGCAGCTGGAAACAGGGACAAGAGACCCAGTACTTC,CASSWKQGQETQYF
TRBD2,NA,TRBV19,TRBJ2-7,TGTGCCAGTAGTATCCCGGGGTCGGGGGGGACCTACGAGCAGTACTTC,CASSIPGSGGTYEQYF
TRBD1,few,TRBV29-1,TRBJ1-2,TGCAGCGTTGATCTCCGGGACAGGGGCGGCTACACCTTC,CSVDLRDRGGYTF
TRBD1,NA,TRBV5-1,TRBJ1-2,TGCGCCAGCAGCCCAAGACAGGGTCCAAACTATGGCTACACCTTC,CASSPRQGPNYGYTF
NA,NA,TRBV6-5,TRBJ2-2,TGTGCCAGCAGTTACGGTGGGCAGGACACCGGGGAGCTGTTTTTT,CASSYGGQDTGELFF
NA,NA,TRBV10-3,TRBJ1-2,TGTGCCATCAGTGAGTCGGTAGGGGTGCCCCTCTATGGCTACACCTTC,CAISESVGVPLYGYTF
NA,NA,TRBV19,TRBJ2-7,TGTGCCAGTAGTATCCAAATAGACAGCTCCTACGAGCAGTACTTC,CASSIQIDSSYEQYF
TRBD1,few,TRBV4-3,TRBJ1-1,TGCGCCAGCAGCCAGGACAGGGGGCGCACTGAAGCTTTCTTT,CASSQDRGRTEAFF
NA,few,TRBV30,TRBJ2-2,TGTGCCTGGGTTCCAGTAGGGGCGAGGACCGGGGAGCTGTTTTTT,CAWVPVGARTGELFF
NA,NA,TRBV7-9,TRBJ2-7,TGTGCCAGCAGCTTAGACGGGAACCCCTACGAGCAGTACTTC,CASSLDGNPYEQYF
TRBD2,once,TRBV28,TRBJ2-3,TGTGCCAGCAGTTTTGGCGGGAGTCACACAGATACGCAGTATTTT,CASSFGGSHTDTQYF